The T cell receptor beta chain described here comes from a study of blood T cell repertoires in COVID-19. Study-level background: The United States, Italy and Spain were the sources of the acute and convalescent COVID-19 samples. The analysed material was cDNA or gDNA that came from T cells, B-cell-depleted T cells, or PBMCs.

Germline loops: CDR1 LGHDT, CDR2 YNNKEL (reference sequence). V lost 3 bases and J lost 6, with 26 bases in between. The CDR3 contains 18 residues. Methods used by the authors: Amplified reference gene primers provided the basis for estimating nucleated cell counts. Profiling relied on immunoSEQ multiplex PCR, and the TCRdb table lists in-frame clones only, not all of them. That table gives V, J and clone size, and the DNA gave D and trimming. The repertoire includes over 75,000 clones, approximately 80% of them detected once, and 10% sits in the top ten. The sequenced material came from peripheral blood. V gene TRBV3-1 (or the pseudogene TRBV3-2) combines with J gene TRBJ1-1; weak D call: TRBD1 (5 bases). This TCR came from a man aged 70 or older with acute or convalescent COVID-19. CDR3 coding DNA: TGTGCCAGCAGCCATAGTTTCGGGGGAGGGGTGAACTATGCTGAAGCTTTCTTT. It is translated as CASSHSFGGGVNYAEAFF.